This entry describes one T cell receptor beta chain. As to time point: pre-sensitization, week 0. Described treatment: therapeutic diphenylcyclopropenone sensitization with weekly scalp DPC. This entry is derived from a study of human T cells and chemical hapten exposure. In the study overall: Patch tests delivered 0.01% DPC to the upper back and were evaluated at 6 days.

This CDR3 is 15 amino acids long. V lost 6 bases to trimming and J lost 2 bases, with 14 bases between them. Germline loops: CDR1 KGHSH, CDR2 LQKENI. TCRdb used MiXCR to reprocess the RACE reads, holding one entry per CDR3 protein. This table has fewer than 70,000 distinct CDR3 sequences, around 7% appearing once. This specimen consisted of whole blood, obtained in connection with sensitization to the hapten diphenylcyclopropenone (DPC). This TCR derives from a woman aged 25 to 39 with alopecia areata. Some clones in this sample may be carry-over from other donors' samples. This chain links TRBV18 with TRBJ1-3, with D uncertain. The CDR3 DNA is TGTGCCAGCTCCCCTCCCGGGGTCCCTGGAAACACCATATATTTT. It specifies CASSPPGVPGNTIYF.